This is a list of T cell receptor beta chains from one sample in a study of T cells after posttransplantation cyclophosphamide. Clones were sequenced by immunoSEQ multiplex PCR, and TCRdb holds only the in-frame ones, with some missing. The sample presents about 12,000 clones, none singletons. The sample was PBMCs, taken after allogeneic stem cell transplant with posttransplant cyclophosphamide. The source of these receptors is a female patient aged 40 to 55 who received an allogeneic stem cell transplant from an unrelated donor, was CMV-positive, and had acute GVHD only. Part of the T cells may come from the graft donor. Both conserved end residues are part of each CDR3. The order of the fields is CDR3 protein, D gene, V gene, J gene, clone size. A D gene is named only where the DNA matches it firmly. Size is omitted from some rows. Given values are once, few, many or a class for expanded clones.

CDR3aa: CASSQVVGPGVYTQYF
d_gene: -
v_gene: TRBV5-1
j_gene: TRBJ2-3
abundance: few

CDR3aa: CAIRPGTSGHEQFF
d_gene: TRBD2
v_gene: TRBV10-3
j_gene: TRBJ2-1
abundance: many

CDR3aa: CASSYTGGTEAFF
d_gene: TRBD1
v_gene: TRBV7-9
j_gene: TRBJ1-1
abundance: many

CDR3aa: CASISTGRYTGELFF
d_gene: -
v_gene: TRBV19
j_gene: TRBJ2-2
abundance: many

CDR3aa: CASSREEGRSSGNTIYF
d_gene: -
v_gene: TRBV9
j_gene: TRBJ1-3
abundance: -

CDR3aa: CASSESSTLQETQYF
d_gene: -
v_gene: TRBV10-2
j_gene: TRBJ2-5
abundance: large

CDR3aa: CASSIWRLDSGANVLTF
d_gene: -
v_gene: TRBV19
j_gene: TRBJ2-6
abundance: many

CDR3aa: CASSLGLQETQYF
d_gene: -
v_gene: TRBV7-7
j_gene: TRBJ2-5
abundance: many

CDR3aa: CASSTGGDGTEAFF
d_gene: TRBD1
v_gene: TRBV19
j_gene: TRBJ1-1
abundance: -

CDR3aa: CSVVRSEKLFF
d_gene: -
v_gene: TRBV29-1
j_gene: TRBJ1-4
abundance: many

CDR3aa: CASSLPPGPDPTGELFF
d_gene: -
v_gene: TRBV27
j_gene: TRBJ2-2
abundance: -

CDR3aa: CASSAPGQGSYEQYF
d_gene: TRBD1
v_gene: TRBV7-9
j_gene: TRBJ2-7
abundance: many

CDR3aa: CASSQAWDSRNYGYTF
d_gene: TRBD1
v_gene: TRBV4-2
j_gene: TRBJ1-2
abundance: few

CDR3aa: CASSTRQVYEQYF
d_gene: -
v_gene: TRBV6-6
j_gene: TRBJ2-7
abundance: many

CDR3aa: CSVGTSETQYF
d_gene: -
v_gene: TRBV29-1
j_gene: TRBJ2-5
abundance: few

CDR3aa: CASSGGQPYEQYF
d_gene: TRBD1
v_gene: TRBV6-6
j_gene: TRBJ2-7
abundance: -

CDR3aa: CASSTLMPGAKNIQYF
d_gene: -
v_gene: TRBV13
j_gene: TRBJ2-4
abundance: few

CDR3aa: CASSLDGTGYQPQHF
d_gene: TRBD1
v_gene: TRBV7-9
j_gene: TRBJ1-5
abundance: many

CDR3aa: CASSYSAGAHSPLHF
d_gene: -
v_gene: TRBV6-5
j_gene: TRBJ1-6
abundance: many

CDR3aa: CASSLTGGKTQYF
d_gene: TRBD1
v_gene: TRBV6-5
j_gene: TRBJ2-5
abundance: many

CDR3aa: CASSPRTASNQPQHF
d_gene: -
v_gene: TRBV27
j_gene: TRBJ1-5
abundance: -

CDR3aa: CASKSGEIGTEAFF
d_gene: -
v_gene: TRBV5-1
j_gene: TRBJ1-1
abundance: many

CDR3aa: CASPSGRMGEQFF
d_gene: TRBD2
v_gene: TRBV10-1
j_gene: TRBJ2-1
abundance: many

CDR3aa: CASRDRDRVHGYTF
d_gene: TRBD1
v_gene: TRBV25-1
j_gene: TRBJ1-2
abundance: many

CDR3aa: CSVDQGSNQPQHF
d_gene: -
v_gene: TRBV29-1
j_gene: TRBJ1-5
abundance: many

CDR3aa: CASSQDESIRFNEQFF
d_gene: -
v_gene: TRBV4-3
j_gene: TRBJ2-1
abundance: many

CDR3aa: CASSFPGNTEAFF
d_gene: -
v_gene: TRBV28
j_gene: TRBJ1-1
abundance: many

CDR3aa: CASSANRVREGETQYF
d_gene: -
v_gene: TRBV5-5
j_gene: TRBJ2-5
abundance: few

CDR3aa: CASSQDLGVQTSYSSDTEAFF
d_gene: -
v_gene: TRBV4-1
j_gene: TRBJ1-1
abundance: many

CDR3aa: CASSLGWQGRNTEAFF
d_gene: -
v_gene: TRBV5-6
j_gene: TRBJ1-1
abundance: many

CDR3aa: CASSSGLAGGPNTGELFF
d_gene: TRBD2
v_gene: TRBV5-1
j_gene: TRBJ2-2
abundance: -

CDR3aa: CAISESVRGQGGETQYF
d_gene: TRBD1
v_gene: TRBV10-3
j_gene: TRBJ2-5
abundance: many

CDR3aa: CASSLQGIYNEQFF
d_gene: -
v_gene: TRBV5-1
j_gene: TRBJ2-1
abundance: medium-sized

CDR3aa: CASSIGDRSYGYTF
d_gene: TRBD1
v_gene: TRBV19
j_gene: TRBJ1-2
abundance: many

CDR3aa: CASSLKRGNTEAFF
d_gene: -
v_gene: TRBV27
j_gene: TRBJ1-1
abundance: many

CDR3aa: CASSRGGPGLAGSPDVGELFF
d_gene: TRBD2
v_gene: TRBV19
j_gene: TRBJ2-2
abundance: few

CDR3aa: CASSYGTGDEKLFF
d_gene: TRBD1
v_gene: TRBV5-1
j_gene: TRBJ1-4
abundance: many

CDR3aa: CASSLKLQGANTGELFF
d_gene: TRBD1
v_gene: TRBV27
j_gene: TRBJ2-2
abundance: many

CDR3aa: CASSHSLGRGNYGYTF
d_gene: -
v_gene: TRBV7-2
j_gene: TRBJ1-2
abundance: -

CDR3aa: CASSQVAVYSYEQYF
d_gene: -
v_gene: TRBV4-1
j_gene: TRBJ2-7
abundance: many

CDR3aa: CASSFGQGVNEQYF
d_gene: TRBD1
v_gene: TRBV28
j_gene: TRBJ2-7
abundance: few

CDR3aa: CASSVSPGSSYEQYF
d_gene: -
v_gene: TRBV9
j_gene: TRBJ2-7
abundance: -